Each of the 27 T cell receptor beta chains below was sequenced from the same sample in a study of shared clonotypes between healthy human individuals. Produced via immunoSEQ multiplex PCR; TCRdb's table is partial and in-frame only. The sample lists about 2.1 million clones, about 93% occurring once. CD45RO negativity and positive selection for CCR7 defined naive CD8 cells, a population that excluded terminally differentiated effector memory CD45RA+ cells. Sequenced material: naive CD8+ T cells from PBMCs. Receptor source: a man aged 18 to 30 in good health. Some clones in this sample may be carry-over from other donors' samples.

The chain joins TRBV9 to TRBJ2-1; 8 nucleotides align to TRBD2. V lost 3 bases to trimming and J lost 5 bases; unmatched junction nucleotides: 7. Germline V gene data show CDR1 as SGDLS and CDR2 as YYNGEE. CDR3 length equals 15 residues. CDR3 DNA: TGTGCCAGCAGCGGGGCGGGAGGCTGGAACAATGAGCAGTTCTTC. It specifies CASSGAGGWNNEQFF.

The chain employs TRBV29-1 and TRBJ2-3; D uncertain. CDR1 and CDR2 from the germline V gene are SQVTM and ANQGSEA. V gave up 4 bases and J gave up 8 bases, with 16 bases separating them. The CDR3 runs 13 residues. As DNA, the CDR3 is TGCAGCGTTGTTGGAAACCCGACGGGTACGCAGTATTTT. Translated, it gives CSVVGNPTGTQYF.

The chain combines TRBV4-3 with TRBJ2-4; D possibly uses TRBD1 or TRBD2 (5 bases each). Trimming removed 2 bases from V and 8 bases from J, with 13 bases in between. Germline assignment: CDR1 LGHNA and CDR2 YSLEER. The CDR3 is 14 amino acids. For the CDR3, the DNA is TGCGCCAGCAGCCAATCCCCCGGGGCGGACATTCAGTACTTC. This codes for CASSQSPGADIQYF.

This rearrangement joins TRBV7-8 to TRBJ2-1, with a weak D call TRBD2 (6 bases). Germline V gene sequence: CDR1 SGHVS, CDR2 FQNEAQ. The CDR3 covers 18 residues. V lost 0 bases to trimming and J lost 8 bases, with 23 bases between them. CDR3 bases: TGTGCCAGCAGCTTAGCGCTAGGAGGAGGGGCAGTCTTTGATGAGCAGTTCTTC. Translated, it gives CASSLALGGGAVFDEQFF.

A remark on this clone: Other nucleotide sequences from this sample produce the same CDR3. This chain links TRBV6-5 with TRBJ2-7; D not resolved. The CDR3 is 13 amino acids. V was shortened by 0 bases and J by 0 bases, with 3 bases between the two germline ends. CDR1 and CDR2 (germline): MNHEY, SVGAGI. This CDR3 is CASSYSNSYEQYF. DNA of the CDR3: TGTGCCAGCAGTTACTCCAACTCCTACGAGCAGTACTTC.

This clone was seen a single time. J is TRBJ2-2 and V is TRBV27; weak D call: TRBD1 (6 bases). CDR3 length equals 16 residues. The germline V and J ends were trimmed by 0 bases and 3 bases, with 11 bases remaining between them. CDR1 and CDR2 (germline): MNHEY, SMNVEV (reference sequence). The chain's CDR3 is CASSLSGAQYTGELFF. CDR3 DNA: TGTGCCAGCAGTTTATCGGGGGCTCAATACACCGGGGAGCTGTTTTTT.

The chain is built from TRBV7-9 and TRBJ2-5; 11 positions agree with TRBD2. Looked up from germline, CDR1 is SEHNR and CDR2 is FQNEAQ (reference sequence). The CDR3 runs to 15 residues. After removal of 6 bases from V and 5 bases from J, the junction contained 8 bases not matched to a gene. Here the CDR3 DNA reads TGTGCCAGCAGAGGACTAGCGGGCCGCGGGGAGACCCAGTACTTC. Encoded protein: CASRGLAGRGETQYF.

V is TRBV5-1 and J is TRBJ2-7, with D possibly TRBD1 on 6 matching bases. Germline CDR1 is SGHRS and CDR2 is YFSETQ. The CDR3 covers 16 residues. V lost 1 base, J lost 0 bases, and 14 bases lay in between. CDR3 DNA: TGCGCCAGCAGCTTGCCGATGACAGGAAACTCCTACGAGCAGTACTTC. Residues: CASSLPMTGNSYEQYF. The variable domain in full, with the rest retrieved from reference TRBV5-1 and TRBJ2-7, is KAGVTQTPRYLIKTRGQQVTLSCSPISGHRSVSWYQQTPGQGLQFLFEYFSETQRNKGNFPGRFSGRQFSNSRSEMNVSTLELGDSALYLCASSLPMTGNSYEQYFGPGTRLTVT.

The rearrangement joins TRBV27 to TRBJ1-4, with TRBD1 matching over 9 bases. This CDR3 spans 15 amino acids. Germline V CDR1 and CDR2: MNHEY, SMNVEV (reference sequence). Trimming removed 6 bases from V and 3 bases from J; junction bases left unmatched: 5. The CDR3 here is CASRGGQGSNEKLFF. The CDR3, as DNA: TGTGCCAGCAGGGGGGGACAGGGCTCTAATGAAAAACTGTTTTTT.

Regarding this clone: Within the sample, other DNA sequences also encode this same CDR3. This sequence joins TRBV6-5 and TRBJ2-7, with unresolved D. The germline CDR1 and CDR2 sequences are MNHEY and SVGAGI. The V gene lost 0 bases and the J gene lost 1 base, with 7 bases spanning the gap. CDR3 length: 14 amino acids. CDR3 residues: CASSYSAGSYEQYF. In DNA, the CDR3 is TGTGCCAGCAGTTACTCCGCCGGATCCTACGAGCAGTACTTC.

About this clone: This sample also contains other DNA sequences that code for the same CDR3. The rearrangement joins TRBV27 to TRBJ2-7; 8 nucleotides agree with TRBD2. The germline gives CDR1 MNHEY, CDR2 SMNVEV (reference sequence). Trimming cost V 4 bases and J 2 bases; bases outside gene matches: 4. There are 14 residues in the CDR3. The CDR3 region has the DNA TGTGCCAGCAGTTCCCGGGAGGGACCCTACGAGCAGTACTTC. Protein: CASSSREGPYEQYF.

The V gene is TRBV6-5, the J gene TRBJ2-1; D is perhaps TRBD2 (6 bases). The CDR3 extends over 15 amino acids. V shed 6 bases and J shed 4 bases, with 16 bases lying between them. Germline V gene sequence: CDR1 MNHEY, CDR2 SVGAGI. CDR3 sequence (DNA): TGTGCCAGCAGGACCGGGACTCCCGCTTACAATGAGCAGTTCTTC. Encoded protein: CASRTGTPAYNEQFF.

This clone is a singleton in its sample. V gene TRBV6-5 combines with J gene TRBJ2-1, with D uncertain. Germline V gene data show CDR1 as MNHEY and CDR2 as SVGAGI. The V end lost 6 bases, the J end lost 6 bases, and 18 bases lay between the germline ends. The CDR3 contains 15 residues. The DNA for the CDR3 is TGTGCCAGCAGAACTAACCTCCGACATGCCAATGAGCAGTTCTTC. This translates into CASRTNLRHANEQFF.

The J gene is TRBJ1-2, the V gene TRBV14; D might be TRBD1 (6 bases). The V and J ends lost 2 bases and 4 bases respectively, with 17 bases between them. There are 16 residues in the CDR3. CDR1 is SGHDN, CDR2 FVKESK, per germline. The CDR3 protein is CASSQQPGAPGYGYTF. CDR3 in DNA: TGTGCCAGCAGCCAACAACCAGGGGCGCCCGGCTATGGCTACACCTTC.

The chain links TRBV5-1 to TRBJ1-1; D possibly corresponds to TRBD1 (5 bases). CDR3 length equals 16 residues. CDR1 and CDR2 (germline): SGHRS, YFSETQ. With 2 bases removed from V and 6 bases from J, the gap between germline ends came to 20 bases. CDR3 nucleotides: TGCGCCAGCAGCTTCTCCCCCCGGGGCCTAGGGGCTGAAGCTTTCTTT. Residues: CASSFSPRGLGAEAFF.

The J gene is TRBJ2-5, the V gene TRBV7-9; no firm D call. CDR1 is SEHNR, CDR2 FQNEAQ, per germline (reference sequence). The V gene lost 7 bases and the J gene lost 2 bases, with 23 bases spanning the gap. CDR3 size: 17 residues. The CDR3 DNA reads as TGTGCCAGCACCCCGCCTGGCAGCCGACCGATTCAAGAGACCCAGTACTTC. This sequence encodes CASTPPGSRPIQETQYF.

V gene TRBV6-5 combines with J gene TRBJ2-2; TRBD2 aligns across 12 bases. Germline CDR1 is MNHEY and CDR2 is SVGAGI. V dropped 7 bases and J dropped 7; count of bases not matched to a gene: 7. This CDR3 is 15 amino acids long. CDR3 in amino acids: CASTKGLAGIGELFF. The CDR3 bases are TGTGCCAGCACCAAGGGACTAGCGGGTATCGGGGAGCTGTTTTTT.

V gene TRBV4-1 combines with J gene TRBJ1-5; perhaps TRBD1 as D (5 bases). With 0 bases removed from V and 5 bases from J, the gap between germline ends came to 11 bases. This CDR3 region has 15 residues. The germline V gene encodes CDR1 MGHRA and CDR2 YSYEKL. The CDR3 DNA reads as TGCGCCAGCAGCCAAGATCATACAGGTTATCAGCCCCAGCATTTT. Residues: CASSQDHTGYQPQHF.

V gene TRBV21-1 combines with J gene TRBJ2-7; TRBD2 is the table's D call and was not checked against the DNA. TRBV21-1 is termed a pseudogene. CDR3 length equals 16 residues. The CDR3 loop reads CASSKVFRRGSYEQYF. CDR3 bases: TGTGCCAGCAGCAAAGTCTTTCGGCGCGGGAGCTACGAGCAGTACTTC.

The chain has TRBV10-3 and TRBJ2-5, with 7 positions matching TRBD2. Germline V gene data show CDR1 as ENHRY and CDR2 as SYGVKD. Trimming took 3 bases from V and 3 from J; bases not matched to a gene: 4. This CDR3 spans 14 amino acids. CDR3 DNA: TGTGCCATCAGTGATGCGGGACTAAAAGAGACCCAGTACTTC. Its translation: CAISDAGLKETQYF.

The J gene is TRBJ2-6, the V gene TRBV7-9, with D maybe TRBD1 (6 bases). Germline V gene lookup returns CDR1 SEHNR and CDR2 FQNEAQ (reference sequence). Between the trimmed V and J ends, which lost 5 bases and 2 bases, there was a span of 10 bases. This CDR3 spans 15 amino acids. The CDR3 DNA is TGTGCCAGCAGCCAATGGACAGCTGGGGCCAACGTCCTGACTTTC. Translation gives CASSQWTAGANVLTF.

This sequence joins TRBV7-9 and TRBJ2-5, with 10 bases matching TRBD2. The junction had 4 bases not matched to a gene; V was cut back by 2 bases and J by 4 bases. The CDR3 loop spans 15 amino acids. Looked up from germline, CDR1 is SEHNR and CDR2 is FQNEAQ (reference sequence). The CDR3 is CASSLSAGGRETQYF. CDR3 bases: TGTGCCAGCAGCTTATCAGCGGGAGGGCGAGAGACCCAGTACTTC.

The chain has TRBV7-9 and TRBJ2-1; 8 nucleotides align to TRBD2. V trimming: 5 bases; J trimming: 8 bases; junction bases outside the gene matches: 11. Germline V CDR1 and CDR2: SEHNR, FQNEAQ (reference sequence). The CDR3 consists of 15 residues. The CDR3 loop reads CASSPAGLELHEQFF. CDR3 sequence (DNA): TGTGCCAGCAGCCCGGCGGGACTAGAACTACATGAGCAGTTCTTC.

The chain couples TRBV29-1 to TRBJ1-2; D gene uncertain. Deletions cut 0 bases from V and 6 bases from J, with 11 bases between. The germline V gene encodes CDR1 SQVTM and CDR2 ANQGSEA. The CDR3 loop spans 13 amino acids. CDR3 in amino acids: CSVEDRDRDGYTF. The CDR3 bases are TGCAGCGTTGAAGATCGAGATCGGGATGGCTACACCTTC.

This chain uses TRBV28 with TRBJ2-7; D ambiguous. The CDR3 sequence is 14 residues long. V was trimmed by 6 bases and J by 0 bases, leaving 12 bases between them. The germline CDR1 and CDR2 sequences are MDHEN and SYDVKM. For the CDR3, the DNA is TGTGCCAGCAGCTGGCTGAGGAGCTCCTACGAGCAGTACTTC. Translating it yields CASSWLRSSYEQYF.

V is TRBV6-1 and J is TRBJ1-1, with D perhaps matching TRBD1 (5 bases). Deletions cut 2 bases from V and 5 bases from J, with 18 bases between. The CDR3 sequence is 16 residues long. Germline assignment: CDR1 MNHNS and CDR2 SASEGT. The CDR3 DNA reads as TGTGCCAGCAGTGAAAGTGGTAGGGCGCAGGGTACTGAAGCTTTCTTT. The encoded protein is CASSESGRAQGTEAFF.

The chain has TRBV23-1 and TRBJ2-7; TRBD1 agrees at 7 bases. TRBV23-1 is an ORF; its function is uncertain. The junction had 5 bases not matched to a gene; V was cut back by 4 bases and J by 2 bases. The CDR3 loop spans 14 amino acids. The CDR3 nucleotides read TGCGCCAGCAGTCGGGACAGAAGCCCCTACGAGCAGTACTTC. It encodes CASSRDRSPYEQYF.